Following are 19 T cell receptor beta chains from one sample sequenced in a study of cytomegalovirus exposure and HLA in healthy donors. The PCR had 60 Vbeta and 13 Jbeta primers. Using immunoSEQ multiplex PCR, the repertoire was profiled, and TCRdb retains in-frame clones only, with some absent. The sample yields about 120,000 clones, 60% to 75% seen once. Sequencing was done on a sample of PBMCs. Receptor source: a woman aged 40 to 49 in good health and CMV-seropositive.

The rearrangement uses TRBV6-5 and TRBJ2-7, with 8 positions matching TRBD1. Germline V gene lookup returns CDR1 MNHEY and CDR2 SVGAGI. The CDR3 has 14 amino acids. V shed 6 bases and J 1 base; nucleotides not matched to a gene: 5. The DNA of the CDR3 is TGTGCCAGCAGCCGGGACAGGCCGTCCTACGAGCAGTACTTC. Residues: CASSRDRPSYEQYF.

This clone was seen only a few times. This chain connects TRBV5-5 to TRBJ1-1, with D tentatively TRBD1 (6 bases). Trimming pared 4 bases from V and 1 base from J, leaving 14 bases between. There are 15 residues in the CDR3. Looked up from germline, CDR1 is SGHKS and CDR2 is YYEKEE (reference sequence). The CDR3 protein is CASSASGHPNTEAFF. Here the CDR3 DNA reads TGTGCCAGCAGCGCGTCGGGACATCCGAACACTGAAGCTTTCTTT.

This chain links TRBV28 with TRBJ1-4; 7 nucleotides match TRBD1. Germline CDR1 and CDR2: MDHEN and SYDVKM. Trimming cost V 6 bases and J 3 bases; bases outside gene matches: 7. The CDR3 has 15 amino acids. CDR3: CASSLLRGANEKLFF. Written as DNA, the CDR3 is TGTGCCAGCAGCCTTCTCAGGGGGGCTAATGAAAAACTGTTTTTT.

The genes are TRBV30 and TRBJ2-7, with D perhaps TRBD2 (6 bases). Trimming took off 1 base at V and 2 bases at J, with 12 bases between the two ends. The CDR3 covers 14 residues. Germline lookup yields CDR1 GTSNPN and CDR2 SVGIG (reference sequence). Written as DNA, the CDR3 is TGTGCCTGGAGTGAGCTTGGAGGGCCCTACGAGCAGTACTTC. This encodes CAWSELGGPYEQYF.

V is TRBV6-5 and J is TRBJ2-1; 9 bases align to TRBD1. Germline loops: CDR1 MNHEY, CDR2 SVGAGI. With 4 bases clipped from V and 4 bases from J, the junction kept 5 bases outside the gene matches. The CDR3 is 15 amino acids. The CDR3 DNA reads TGTGCCAGCAGTTCCCGGGACAGGGTGTACAATGAGCAGTTCTTC. This translates into CASSSRDRVYNEQFF.

V is TRBV19 and J is TRBJ1-1; D remains unclear. This CDR3 has 15 residues. Germline V CDR1 and CDR2: LNHDA, SQIVND (reference sequence). Trimming left V 3 bases short and J 4 bases short, with 15 bases between. For the CDR3, the DNA is TGTGCCAGTAGTATTACTTCGAGTAGGAGCACTGAAGCTTTCTTT. Residues: CASSITSSRSTEAFF.

J is TRBJ1-2 and V is TRBV6-6; tentatively, D is TRBD1 (6 bases). Trimming left V 5 bases short and J 2 bases short, with 9 bases between. Germline V gene lookup returns CDR1 MNHNY and CDR2 SVGAGI (reference sequence). The CDR3 loop spans 13 amino acids. Here the CDR3 reads CASSTGSNYGYTF. The CDR3 DNA reads TGTGCCAGCAGTACAGGGTCGAACTATGGCTACACCTTC.

This chain links TRBV14 with TRBJ2-1, with 10 bases that match TRBD2. The CDR3 is 16 residues long. Unmatched junction bases numbered 0, after V lost 1 base and J lost 0 bases. From germline, CDR1 is SGHDN and CDR2 FVKESK. The CDR3 sequence: CASSQASGSSYNEQFF. Here the CDR3 DNA reads TGTGCCAGCAGCCAAGCTAGCGGGAGCTCCTACAATGAGCAGTTCTTC.

This clone was counted between two and nine times. The chain has TRBV7-9 and TRBJ2-1; the match to TRBD2 covers 9 bases. This CDR3 spans 14 amino acids. The germline CDR1 and CDR2 sequences are SEHNR and FQNEAQ (reference sequence). With 5 bases clipped from V and 7 bases from J, the junction kept 6 bases outside the gene matches. The CDR3 DNA sequence: TGTGCCAGCAGCGGGACTAGCCAACTTAATGAGCAGTTCTTC. Protein sequence: CASSGTSQLNEQFF.

This sequence joins TRBV27 and TRBJ2-6, with TRBD1 matching over 10 bases. V dropped 5 bases and J dropped 3; count of bases not matched to a gene: 10. CDR3 length: 18 amino acids. Germline assignment: CDR1 MNHEY and CDR2 SMNVEV (reference sequence). The CDR3 sequence: CASSKGTGAFVGANVLTF. The CDR3 region has the DNA TGTGCCAGCAGTAAGGGGACAGGGGCTTTTGTTGGGGCCAACGTCCTGACTTTC.

J is TRBJ2-1 and V is TRBV7-2, with D maybe TRBD2 (6 bases). This CDR3 has 17 residues. The V end was cut by 2 bases, the J end by 7 bases, with 21 bases between. Germline CDR1 is SGHTA and CDR2 is FQGNSA. The CDR3 DNA sequence: TGTGCCAGCAGCTTAAGGCCTGGGACTTATTTAGGGAATGAGCAGTTCTTC. This translates into CASSLRPGTYLGNEQFF. Complete variable domain (other parts from reference TRBV7-2 and TRBJ2-1): GAGVSQSPSNKVTEKGKDVELRCDPISGHTALYWYRQSLGQGLEFLIYFQGNSAPDKSGLPSDRFSAERTGGSVSTLTIQRTQQEDSAVYLCASSLRPGTYLGNEQFFGPGTRLTVL.

This clone was counted a single time. This rearrangement joins TRBV6-5 to TRBJ2-5, with 7 bases fitting TRBD2. With the DNA end fitting TRBJ2-7 better, the J assignment may be wrong. Per germline, CDR1 MNHEY and CDR2 SVGAGI. This CDR3 is built from 13 residues. CDR3 amino acids: CASSYREGHEQYF. The CDR3 DNA sequence: TGTGCCAGCAGTTACAGGGAGGGGCACGAGCAGTACTTC.

The gene calls are TRBV2 and TRBJ2-1, with 7 positions matching TRBD2. Unmatched junction bases numbered 3, after V lost 4 bases and J lost 6 bases. This CDR3 is built from 13 residues. Germline CDR1 is SNHLY and CDR2 is FYNNEI. The CDR3 here is CASSVGRANEQFF. Written as DNA, the CDR3 is TGTGCCAGCAGTGTTGGGAGGGCCAATGAGCAGTTCTTC.

In its sample, this clone was seen once. The genes are TRBV7-3 and TRBJ2-7, with unresolved D. Trimming took off 5 bases at V and 0 bases at J, with 14 bases between the two ends. CDR1 and CDR2 (germline): SGHTA, FQGTGA. This CDR3 comprises 15 residues. The CDR3 nucleotides read TGTGCCAGCAGCCCAGATCCCGGGTCCTCCTACGAGCAGTACTTC. This translates into CASSPDPGSSYEQYF. The full variable domain, in which reference TRBV7-3 and TRBJ2-7 provide the parts outside the CDR3, is GAGVSQTPSNKVTEKGKYVELRCDPISGHTALYWYRQSLGQGPEFLIYFQGTGAADDSGLPNDRFFAVRPEGSVSTLKIQRTERGDSAVYLCASSPDPGSSYEQYFGPGTRLTVT.

The chain combines TRBV2 with TRBJ2-4; 13 bases fit TRBD2. From germline, CDR1 is SNHLY and CDR2 FYNNEI. V lost 4 bases and J lost 7; bases outside the gene matches: 1. CDR3 length: 14 amino acids. The CDR3 DNA reads as TGTGCCAGCAGTGCGGGACTAGCGGGGAACATTCAGTACTTC. It encodes CASSAGLAGNIQYF. The whole variable domain, filled in from reference TRBV2 and TRBJ2-4, reads EPEVTQTPSHQVTQMGQEVILRCVPISNHLYFYWYRQILGQKVEFLVSFYNNEISEKSEIFDDQFSVERPDGSNFTLKIRSTKLEDSAMYFCASSAGLAGNIQYFGAGTRLSVL.

The chain employs TRBV28 and TRBJ1-5, with D possibly being TRBD1 (5 bases). The V gene lost 2 bases and the J gene lost 7 bases, with 15 bases spanning the gap. This CDR3 spans 15 amino acids. Germline-derived CDR1 and CDR2 are MDHEN and SYDVKM. The CDR3 loop reads CASSLAREGAQPQHF. CDR3 coding DNA: TGTGCCAGCAGTTTAGCCAGGGAAGGGGCCCAGCCCCAGCATTTT.

The chain has TRBV9 and TRBJ2-1, with D perhaps TRBD2 (5 bases). Trimming removed 4 bases at V and 8 bases at J, with 19 bases between. The germline CDR1 and CDR2 sequences are SGDLS and YYNGEE. The length of the CDR3 is 15 residues. CDR3 in amino acids: CASSPQGLGVDEQFF. The DNA for the CDR3 is TGTGCCAGCAGCCCCCAAGGCCTCGGGGTTGATGAGCAGTTCTTC.

This rearrangement joins TRBV28 to TRBJ1-6; D perhaps matches TRBD1 (5 bases). Germline CDR1 and CDR2: MDHEN and SYDVKM. The CDR3 is 19 amino acids. The V and J ends lost 6 bases and 0 bases respectively, with 21 bases between them. CDR3 in DNA: TGTGCCAGCAGGCGCAGCTACTCAGGGTCGAGCTCCTATAATTCACCCCTCCACTTT. Its translation is CASRRSYSGSSSYNSPLHF. Full variable domain (remainder filled in from reference TRBV28 and TRBJ1-6): DVKVTQSSRYLVKRTGEKVFLECVQDMDHENMFWYRQDPGLGLRLIYFSYDVKMKEKGDIPEGYSVSREKKERFSLILESASTNQTSMYLCASRRSYSGSSSYNSPLHFGNGTRLTVT.

The CDR3 region has the DNA TGTGCCAGCAGCCCATCCAGGGGACCCGGGGGGGAGCTGTTTTTT. Its protein product is CASSPSRGPGGELFF. This rearrangement joins TRBV7-3 to TRBJ2-2; a possible D gene is TRBD1 (6 bases). Germline lookup yields CDR1 SGHTA and CDR2 FQGTGA. V shed 5 bases and J shed 8 bases, with 18 bases lying between them. The CDR3 is 15 amino acids. The full variable domain, in which reference TRBV7-3 and TRBJ2-2 provide the parts outside the CDR3, is GAGVSQTPSNKVTEKGKYVELRCDPISGHTALYWYRQSLGQGPEFLIYFQGTGAADDSGLPNDRFFAVRPEGSVSTLKIQRTERGDSAVYLCASSPSRGPGGELFFGEGSRLTVL.